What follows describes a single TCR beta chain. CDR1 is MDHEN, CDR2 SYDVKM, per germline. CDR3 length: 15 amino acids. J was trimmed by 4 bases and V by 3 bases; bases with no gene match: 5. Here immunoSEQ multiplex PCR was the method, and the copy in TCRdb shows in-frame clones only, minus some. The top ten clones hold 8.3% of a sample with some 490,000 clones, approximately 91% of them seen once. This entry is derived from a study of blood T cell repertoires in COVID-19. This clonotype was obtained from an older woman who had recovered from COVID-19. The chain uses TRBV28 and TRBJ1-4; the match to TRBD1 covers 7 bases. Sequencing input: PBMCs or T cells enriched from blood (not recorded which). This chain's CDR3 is CASSFGDRYNEKLFF. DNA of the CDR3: TGTGCCAGCAGTTTCGGGGACAGATATAATGAAAAACTGTTTTTT.